Below, 18 T cell receptor beta chains from the same sample are listed, as sequenced in a study of shared clonotypes between healthy human individuals. Here immunoSEQ multiplex PCR was the method, and the copy in TCRdb shows in-frame clones only, minus some. The table lists hundreds of thousands of clones, roughly 91% of them singletons. The sample taken for sequencing was memory CD8+ T cells sorted from blood. The subset denotes: CD45RO+ cells pooled with CCR7-negative TemRA cells. Receptors originate from a man aged 18 to 30 in good health.

The chain combines TRBV30 with TRBJ2-7, with D perhaps TRBD1 (5 bases). Trimming removed 1 base at V and 5 bases at J, with 21 bases between. CDR1 is GTSNPN, CDR2 SVGIG, per germline (reference sequence). The CDR3 runs to 16 residues. Here the CDR3 reads CAWSGQSYMRHDEQYF. CDR3 DNA: TGTGCCTGGAGTGGACAGAGTTATATGAGGCACGACGAGCAGTACTTC.

In this sample, this clone is medium-sized (0.01 to 0.1%). This chain joins TRBV4-1 and TRBJ2-7; 10 bases align to TRBD1. The germline gives CDR1 MGHRA, CDR2 YSYEKL. V lost 3 bases, J lost 3 bases, and 5 bases stayed unmatched. This CDR3 region has 15 residues. This chain's CDR3 is CASSHGQGEGYEQYF. CDR3 nucleotide sequence: TGCGCCAGCAGCCACGGACAGGGGGAAGGCTACGAGCAGTACTTC.

The chain is built from TRBV7-2 and TRBJ2-1, with TRBD1 matching 8 bases. The length of the CDR3 is 16 residues. V lost 5 bases and J lost 7; bases outside the gene matches: 13. Germline assignment: CDR1 SGHTA and CDR2 FQGNSA. The CDR3 DNA reads as TGTGCCAGCAGCCAATCCGGGACAGGTTTTACGAATGAGCAGTTCTTC. It translates to CASSQSGTGFTNEQFF.

This clone is a singleton in its sample. This rearrangement joins TRBV27 to TRBJ2-1; TRBD2 matches at 7 bases. Germline V gives CDR1 MNHEY, CDR2 SMNVEV (reference sequence). This CDR3 has 13 amino acids. CDR3 in amino acids: CASGTSQVYEQFF. As DNA, the CDR3 is TGTGCAAGCGGGACTTCACAAGTGTATGAGCAGTTCTTC.

The CDR3 DNA is TGTGCCTGTCAAACCGAGCAGGAGTGGGAGACCCAGTACTTC. Its protein product is CACQTEQEWETQYF. V gene TRBV30 combines with J gene TRBJ2-5; D not resolved. The germline gives CDR1 GTSNPN, CDR2 SVGIG (reference sequence). The V gene lost 6 bases and the J gene lost 5 bases, with 19 bases spanning the gap. The CDR3 length is 14 residues.

V is TRBV29-1 and J is TRBJ2-7; D remains ambiguous. The CDR3 extends over 13 amino acids. The germline gives CDR1 SQVTM, CDR2 ANQGSEA. Trimming removed 4 bases at V and 3 bases at J, with 13 bases between. The CDR3 reads CSVVKQTNYEQYF. In DNA, the CDR3 is TGCAGCGTTGTCAAGCAGACCAACTACGAGCAGTACTTC.

The chain carries TRBV9 and TRBJ2-1; 8 bases match TRBD1. CDR1 is SGDLS and CDR2 is YYNGEE in the germline V gene. V lost 3 bases, J lost 8 bases, and 4 bases stayed unmatched. This CDR3 spans 13 amino acids. The CDR3 coding sequence is TGTGCCAGCAGCGCCTCAGGGGGCTATGAGCAGTTCTTC. This sequence encodes CASSASGGYEQFF.

In the case of this clone: The junction does not match germline at one end; this may be a read error. The V and J genes are TRBV2 and TRBJ2-3; TRBD2 matches at 7 bases. Germline V gene data show CDR1 as SNHLY and CDR2 as FYNNEI. The CDR3 is 12 residues long. The CDR3: CGTKTSTDTQYF. The CDR3 DNA reads TGCGGGACTAAGACTAGCACAGATACGCAGTATTTT. Looking up the rest from reference TRBV2 and TRBJ2-3 gives the full variable domain: EPEVTQTPSHQVTQMGQEVILRCVPISNHLYFYWYRQILGQKVEFLVSFYNNEISEKSEIFDDQFSVERPDGSNFTLKIRSTKLEDSAMYFCGTKTSTDTQYFGPGTRLTVL.

V gene TRBV5-6 combines with J gene TRBJ1-4, with D unresolved. The germline V and J ends were trimmed by 1 base and 0 bases, with 10 bases remaining between them. The V gene's germline CDR1 is SGHDT and CDR2 YYEEEE. The length of the CDR3 is 16 residues. For the CDR3, the DNA is TGTGCCAGCAGCTTGATGATCGCAGCAACTAATGAAAAACTGTTTTTT. Its translation: CASSLMIAATNEKLFF.

This chain uses TRBV29-1 with TRBJ2-1; no reliable D call. CDR3 length equals 15 residues. Looked up from germline, CDR1 is SQVTM and CDR2 is ANQGSEA. The germline V and J ends were trimmed by 1 base and 0 bases, with 10 bases remaining between them. The CDR3, as DNA: TGCAGCGTTGAAGTTAGGGCCGACTCCTACAATGAGCAGTTCTTC. Its translation: CSVEVRADSYNEQFF.

The chain carries TRBV13 and TRBJ2-7; D is possibly TRBD2 (6 bases). The V gene's germline CDR1 is PRHDT and CDR2 FYEKMQ (reference sequence). CDR3 length equals 13 residues. Trimming stripped 6 bases from V and 5 bases from J, with 14 bases between. CDR3 bases: TGTGCCAGCAGTCAAGGCGGGGTCAACGAGCAGTACTTC. Translating gives CASSQGGVNEQYF.

This clone turned up a few times. The chain links TRBV6-1 to TRBJ2-3; no reliable D call. The CDR3 spans 15 residues. V was pared by 3 bases and J by 6 bases, with 16 bases between. The germline V gene encodes CDR1 MNHNS and CDR2 SASEGT. CDR3 residues: CASSDSGPIPDTQYF. The CDR3 DNA sequence: TGTGCCAGCAGTGACTCCGGGCCTATACCCGATACGCAGTATTTT.

V and J are TRBV30 and TRBJ2-1; weak D call: TRBD2 (5 bases). The V and J ends lost 5 bases and 3 bases respectively, with 20 bases between them. From germline, CDR1 is GTSNPN and CDR2 SVGIG (reference sequence). The CDR3 loop spans 16 amino acids. CDR3 amino acids: CAWSVGSVLVYNEQFF. In DNA, the CDR3 is TGTGCCTGGTCGGTAGGAAGCGTACTAGTCTACAATGAGCAGTTCTTC.

This clone was counted a single time. The chain couples TRBV11-2 to TRBJ2-7; weak D call: TRBD2 (5 bases). Germline V CDR1 and CDR2: SGHAT, FQNNGV. The CDR3 is made up of 13 amino acids. Trimming left V 1 base short and J 6 bases short, with 10 bases between. The CDR3 DNA is TGTGCCAGCAGCTTAGTGGGAGAAGGCGAGCAGTACTTC. Translating it yields CASSLVGEGEQYF.

This clone came up many times. Relative to the germline gene, one junction end is altered; a read error may explain this. V and J are TRBV7-7 and TRBJ2-3; possible D gene TRBD2, 6 bases. The germline CDR1 and CDR2 sequences are SSHAT and FNYEAQ (reference sequence). The CDR3 has 14 residues. CDR3: CASSPGVGGDTQYF. The CDR3 region has the DNA TGTGCTAGCAGCCCCGGGGTGGGGGGAGATACGCAGTATTTT.

This chain connects TRBV5-8 to TRBJ2-7, with 9 bases matching TRBD1. The CDR3 consists of 16 residues. Germline CDR1 SGHTS, CDR2 YDEGEE. After removal of 5 bases from V and 1 base from J, the junction contained 10 bases not matched to a gene. As DNA, the CDR3 is TGTGCCAGCAGTCTTAGTCGTGGGACAGGGTCCTACGAGCAGTACTTC. This encodes CASSLSRGTGSYEQYF. The full variable domain, completed using reference TRBV5-8 and TRBJ2-7, is EAGVTQSPTHLIKTRGQQATLRCSPISGHTSVYWYQQALGLGLQFLLWYDEGEERNRGNFPPRFSGRQFPNYSSELNVNALELEDSALYLCASSLSRGTGSYEQYFGPGTRLTVT.

This chain uses TRBV5-1 with TRBJ2-7; D may correspond to TRBD1 or TRBD2 (6 bases each). The CDR3 is 14 residues long. Trimming took off 3 bases at V and 0 bases at J, with 10 bases between the two ends. The germline V gene has CDR1 SGHRS and CDR2 YFSETQ. CDR3 region: CASSWRGDSYEQYF. Here the CDR3 DNA reads TGCGCCAGCAGCTGGAGGGGGGACTCCTACGAGCAGTACTTC.

The rearrangement joins TRBV2 to TRBJ1-1; 7 positions match TRBD1. The junction had 8 bases not matched to a gene; V was cut back by 3 bases and J by 1 base. The CDR3 runs to 16 residues. The germline CDR1 and CDR2 sequences are SNHLY and FYNNEI. The CDR3 DNA follows: TGTGCCAGCAGTGATGGAGGGGGCGCGAGGAACACTGAAGCTTTCTTT. It translates to CASSDGGGARNTEAFF.